These 31 T cell receptor beta chains came from one sample sequenced in a study of blood T cell repertoires in COVID-19. Sequencing was performed with immunoSEQ multiplex PCR; in TCRdb, only in-frame clones are kept and a portion is missing. The profile shows around 92,000 clones, 86% of them singletons. Sequenced: peripheral blood. The receptors come from a woman aged 60-70 years in a cohort sampled during active or convalescent COVID-19.

The chain joins TRBV18 to TRBJ1-5; D perhaps matches TRBD1 (5 bases). Trimming pared 2 bases from V and 2 bases from J, leaving 7 bases between. Looked up from germline, CDR1 is KGHSH and CDR2 is LQKENI. The length of the CDR3 is 14 residues. The DNA for the CDR3 is TGTGCCAGCTCACCAGGGGCGGGCAATCAGCCCCAGCATTTT. Translation gives CASSPGAGNQPQHF.

This sequence joins TRBV18 and TRBJ1-3, with D uncertain. This CDR3 contains 16 residues. V was pared by 1 base and J by 4 bases, with 14 bases between. Germline assignment: CDR1 KGHSH and CDR2 LQKENI. DNA for the CDR3: TGTGCCAGCTCACCACGCAACGAGTTGCGGGGAAACACCATATATTTT. Its protein is CASSPRNELRGNTIYF.

This chain joins TRBV5-1 and TRBJ1-5; 8 nucleotides align to TRBD1. CDR3 size: 14 residues. V dropped 5 bases and J dropped 2; count of bases not matched to a gene: 3. Germline CDR1 is SGHRS and CDR2 is YFSETQ. The CDR3 nucleotides read TGCGCCAGCAGTCAGGGGGCGGGCAATCAGCCCCAGCATTTT. It yields the protein CASSQGAGNQPQHF. Combining the CDR3 with reference TRBV5-1 and TRBJ1-5 gives the whole variable domain KAGVTQTPRYLIKTRGQQVTLSCSPISGHRSVSWYQQTPGQGLQFLFEYFSETQRNKGNFPGRFSGRQFSNSRSEMNVSTLELGDSALYLCASSQGAGNQPQHFGDGTRLSIL.

The rearrangement joins TRBV29-1 to TRBJ2-2; either TRBD1 or TRBD2 may supply D (5 bases each). CDR3 length: 13 amino acids. Germline V CDR1 and CDR2: SQVTM, ANQGSEA. Trimming took off 7 bases at V and 1 base at J, with 10 bases between the two ends. The CDR3 protein is CSAGRENTGELFF. The CDR3 DNA is TGCAGCGCGGGACGGGAGAACACCGGGGAGCTGTTTTTT.

CDR3 sequence (DNA): TGTGCCAGCAGCTTAGCCCGCCAGGGGGCGTCTAATGAAAAACTGTTTTTT. Its translation: CASSLARQGASNEKLFF. V gene TRBV7-8 combines with J gene TRBJ1-4; 8 nucleotides match TRBD1. V was clipped by 0 bases and J by 3 bases; unmatched bases: 6. From germline, CDR1 is SGHVS and CDR2 FQNEAQ. The CDR3 has 17 residues. Filled out from reference TRBV7-8 and TRBJ1-4, the complete variable domain reads GAGVSQSPRYKVAKRGQDVALRCDPISGHVSLFWYQQALGQGPEFLTYFQNEAQLDKSGLPSDRFFAERPEGSVSTLKIQRTQQEDSAVYLCASSLARQGASNEKLFFGSGTQLSVL.

V usage is TRBV27 and J usage is TRBJ2-5; TRBD2 is a possible D gene (6 bases). The V and J ends lost 5 bases and 7 bases respectively, with 17 bases between them. Germline loops: CDR1 MNHEY, CDR2 SMNVEV (reference sequence). The CDR3 has 14 amino acids. CDR3 nucleotide sequence: TGTGCCAGCAGTATCACTCGGGACTCGGGGACCCAGTACTTC. It is translated as CASSITRDSGTQYF.

This chain joins TRBV11-2 and TRBJ2-3, with 9 bases identical to TRBD1. Germline CDR1 SGHAT, CDR2 FQNNGV. The CDR3 totals 15 residues. V gave up 5 bases and J gave up 2 bases; unmatched junction bases: 5. The CDR3 DNA is TGTGCCAGCAGCCCGGACAGGGGCTACACAGATACGCAGTATTTT. This codes for CASSPDRGYTDTQYF.

CDR3 sequence reads: CASSPLGQGSSYEQYF. CDR3 coding DNA: TGTGCCAGCTCACCACTGGGACAGGGAAGCTCCTACGAGCAGTACTTC. The J gene is TRBJ2-7, the V gene TRBV18, with TRBD1 matching over 9 bases. This CDR3 spans 16 amino acids. CDR1 and CDR2 from the germline V gene are KGHSH and LQKENI. Unmatched junction bases numbered 4, after V lost 1 base and J lost 0 bases.

The chain has TRBV2 and TRBJ1-2; D is perhaps TRBD1 (6 bases). CDR3 size: 14 residues. Germline values: CDR1 SNHLY, CDR2 FYNNEI. V gave up 8 bases and J gave up 6 bases, with 19 bases separating them. The CDR3 reads CASSGGRRMDGYTF. CDR3 coding DNA: TGTGCCAGCTCGGGGGGGCGGCGTATGGATGGCTACACCTTC.

V usage is TRBV9 and J usage is TRBJ1-1, with unresolved D. The CDR3 is made up of 13 amino acids. V lost 5 bases to trimming and J lost 3 bases, with 11 bases between them. Germline V gene data show CDR1 as SGDLS and CDR2 as YYNGEE. CDR3 residues: CASSAVLDTEAFF. For the CDR3, the DNA is TGTGCCAGCAGTGCGGTTCTGGACACTGAAGCTTTCTTT.

This chain connects TRBV5-1 to TRBJ2-5; 7 bases match TRBD2. Germline assignment: CDR1 SGHRS and CDR2 YFSETQ. The CDR3 has 17 residues. V was clipped by 4 bases and J by 0 bases; unmatched bases: 12. DNA for the CDR3: TGCGCCAGCAGCGGGGGAGGGATGGCGGGGAACCAAGAGACCCAGTACTTC. Translated: CASSGGGMAGNQETQYF.

The CDR3 loop is CASSDRGGGNEQFF. CDR3 DNA sequence: TGTGCCAGTAGCGACAGGGGAGGGGGCAATGAGCAGTTCTTC. The gene calls are TRBV19 and TRBJ2-1; the D gene is possibly TRBD1 (8 bases). Germline CDR1 LNHDA, CDR2 SQIVND (reference sequence). The length of the CDR3 is 14 residues. Trimming pared 6 bases from V and 6 bases from J, leaving 15 bases between.

V and J are TRBV5-1 and TRBJ2-7; 9 bases match TRBD1. Trimming took 3 bases from V and 4 from J; bases not matched to a gene: 11. This CDR3 spans 16 amino acids. CDR1 and CDR2 (germline): SGHRS, YFSETQ. CDR3: CASSSTGGTGWYEQYF. CDR3 coding DNA: TGCGCCAGCAGCTCCACTGGCGGGACAGGGTGGTACGAGCAGTACTTC.

The chain uses TRBV3-1 (or the pseudogene TRBV3-2) and TRBJ2-1; 8 nucleotides line up with TRBD2. Trimming took 5 bases from V and 5 from J; bases not matched to a gene: 8. Germline CDR1 is LGHDT and CDR2 is YNNKEL (reference sequence). The CDR3 sequence is 15 residues long. The CDR3 loop is CASSLTAGADNEQFF. CDR3 bases: TGTGCCAGCAGCTTAACAGCGGGGGCCGACAATGAGCAGTTCTTC.

The chain couples TRBV6-1 to TRBJ1-5, with D maybe TRBD1 (6 bases). The V gene lost 2 bases and the J gene lost 0 bases, with 8 bases spanning the gap. This CDR3 has 15 residues. Germline V gene lookup returns CDR1 MNHNS and CDR2 SASEGT. The chain's CDR3 is CASSERQDSNQPQHF. The DNA for the CDR3 is TGTGCCAGCAGTGAAAGACAGGATAGCAATCAGCCCCAGCATTTT.

The chain has TRBV11-2 and TRBJ2-5; TRBD1 agrees at 8 bases. Trimming at V came to 4 bases and at J to 2 bases, leaving 9 bases not matched to a gene. The CDR3 is made up of 16 amino acids. Germline CDR1 reads SGHAT; CDR2 reads FQNNGV. The CDR3 reads CASSSLGTGYQETQYF. The CDR3 DNA reads TGTGCCAGCAGCTCCCTCGGGACAGGATATCAAGAGACCCAGTACTTC.

The rearrangement links TRBV4-1 to TRBJ2-1; D may be TRBD1 (6 bases). This CDR3 is 16 amino acids long. Germline values: CDR1 MGHRA, CDR2 YSYEKL. Trimming removed 1 base from V and 2 bases from J, with 12 bases in between. CDR3 coding DNA: TGCGCCAGCAGCCAAGTGGCAGGACAGACCTACAATGAGCAGTTCTTC. Protein: CASSQVAGQTYNEQFF.

In regard to this clone: The sample carries other DNA sequences with the same CDR3. The chain couples TRBV18 to TRBJ1-5, with TRBD1 as a possible D gene (5 bases). This CDR3 contains 14 residues. The germline V gene encodes CDR1 KGHSH and CDR2 LQKENI. V lost 6 bases to trimming and J lost 1 base, with 10 bases between them. CDR3 sequence: CASSPQGSNQPQHF. The DNA for the CDR3 is TGTGCCAGCTCGCCTCAGGGAAGCAATCAGCCCCAGCATTTT.

The rearrangement uses TRBV5-1 and TRBJ1-2, with a weak D call TRBD1 (5 bases). CDR1 SGHRS and CDR2 YFSETQ come from the germline V gene. The germline V and J ends were trimmed by 3 bases and 2 bases, with 14 bases remaining between them. This CDR3 spans 15 amino acids. The DNA for the CDR3 is TGCGCCAGCAGCTGGGGGGGACCGATCAACTATGGCTACACCTTC. This encodes CASSWGGPINYGYTF.

The sample holds a few counts of this clone. The rearrangement joins TRBV7-9 to TRBJ2-1, with TRBD2 matching over 7 bases. This CDR3 has 14 amino acids. After removal of 2 bases from V and 6 bases from J, the junction contained 4 bases not matched to a gene. Germline lookup yields CDR1 SEHNR and CDR2 FQNEAQ (reference sequence). The DNA of the CDR3 is TGTGCCAGCAGCTTACCGGGGACTACCAATGAGCAGTTCTTC. Amino acids: CASSLPGTTNEQFF.

The chain has TRBV5-8 and TRBJ2-5; D may be TRBD1 (6 bases). Germline loops: CDR1 SGHTS, CDR2 YDEGEE. This CDR3 is built from 16 residues. V was cut by 0 bases and J by 5 bases, with 17 bases left in between. CDR3 amino acids: CASSLAGLQGRETQYF. The CDR3 DNA follows: TGTGCCAGCAGCTTGGCCGGGTTACAGGGCAGGGAGACCCAGTACTTC.

This clone was observed a single time. The rearrangement links TRBV9 to TRBJ2-7, with 7 bases aligning to TRBD2. V was pared by 4 bases and J by 3 bases, with 7 bases of the junction left unmatched. The germline V gene encodes CDR1 SGDLS and CDR2 YYNGEE. CDR3 length: 14 residues. CDR3 sequence (DNA): TGTGCCAGCAGCTTAACCCCGGGGGGCTACGAGCAGTACTTC. Amino acid sequence: CASSLTPGGYEQYF.

This chain uses TRBV18 with TRBJ1-4; D not certain. The CDR3 contains 12 residues. Trimming stripped 0 bases from V and 8 bases from J, with 4 bases between. Per germline, CDR1 KGHSH and CDR2 LQKENI. CDR3 DNA sequence: TGTGCCAGCTCACCACCCTTAGAAAAACTGTTTTTT. Its protein product is CASSPPLEKLFF.

The chain combines TRBV7-8 with TRBJ1-1, with 7 positions matching TRBD1. V gave up 3 bases and J gave up 5 bases; unmatched junction bases: 9. Per the germline V gene, CDR1 is SGHVS and CDR2 is FQNEAQ. This CDR3 contains 15 residues. CDR3 DNA sequence: TGTGCCAGCAGCTTTCTGAGCAGGGGGGTAACTGAAGCTTTCTTT. Translated: CASSFLSRGVTEAFF. Based on the CDR3 plus reference TRBV7-8 and TRBJ1-1, the full variable domain is GAGVSQSPRYKVAKRGQDVALRCDPISGHVSLFWYQQALGQGPEFLTYFQNEAQLDKSGLPSDRFFAERPEGSVSTLKIQRTQQEDSAVYLCASSFLSRGVTEAFFGQGTRLTVV.

This chain uses TRBV29-1 with TRBJ2-3, with 11 bases matching TRBD2. Germline assignment: CDR1 SQVTM and CDR2 ANQGSEA. J gave up 6 bases and V 6 bases, and 14 bases lay outside the gene matches. The CDR3 totals 16 residues. CDR3: CSVAGGTSGPADTQYF. CDR3 DNA sequence: TGCAGCGTCGCTGGAGGGACTAGCGGTCCGGCGGATACGCAGTATTTT.

This clone was picked up one time. V gene TRBV5-1 combines with J gene TRBJ2-2; 10 nucleotides match TRBD2. The V gene's germline CDR1 is SGHRS and CDR2 YFSETQ. The V gene end was trimmed by 0 bases and the J gene end by 5 bases; junction bases not matched to a gene: 1. The CDR3 consists of 15 residues. CDR3 protein: CASSLETSGTGELFF. In DNA, the CDR3 is TGCGCCAGCAGCTTGGAGACTAGCGGGACCGGGGAGCTGTTTTTT.

The rearrangement joins TRBV29-1 to TRBJ1-2; D gene unclear. The CDR3 has 11 amino acids. CDR1 is SQVTM, CDR2 ANQGSEA, per germline. V was clipped by 4 bases and J by 4 bases, with 7 bases between them. The CDR3 region has the DNA TGCAGCGTTGGAGACGGCTATGGCTACACCTTC. Translating it yields CSVGDGYGYTF.

This rearrangement joins TRBV6-5 to TRBJ2-1; TRBD2 aligns across 9 bases. Germline V gene data show CDR1 as MNHEY and CDR2 as SVGAGI. The ends lost 6 bases at V and 6 bases at J; junction bases unmatched: 3. This CDR3 has 13 residues. This CDR3 is CASRPSGANEQFF. In DNA form, the CDR3 reads TGTGCCAGCAGGCCTAGCGGGGCCAATGAGCAGTTCTTC.

The chain employs TRBV18 and TRBJ2-5; unclear D gene. The CDR3 is made up of 14 amino acids. The germline V gene encodes CDR1 KGHSH and CDR2 LQKENI. The germline V and J ends were trimmed by 1 base and 1 base, with 7 bases remaining between them. CDR3 coding DNA: TGTGCCAGCTCACCACTTAACAGCCAAGAGACCCAGTACTTC. Residues: CASSPLNSQETQYF.

This clone was counted a single time. The rearrangement joins TRBV12-2 to TRBJ2-1; the table calls TRBD2, which could not be checked here. TRBV12-2 represents a pseudogene. The CDR3 is 13 residues long. The CDR3 DNA reads as TGTGCAGTTAGCGCCACGGGGTTTAATGAGCAGTTCTTC. Protein: CAVSATGFNEQFF.

This sequence joins TRBV19 and TRBJ2-7, with a possible D match to TRBD2 (6 bases). Trimming cost V 5 bases and J 4 bases, with 6 bases left between them. Per germline, CDR1 LNHDA and CDR2 SQIVND (reference sequence). CDR3 size: 11 residues. CDR3 nucleotide sequence: TGTGCCAGTAGTGGGGGGTACGAGCAGTACTTC. This codes for CASSGGYEQYF.